The sequence of this T cell receptor beta chain was determined in a study of Ad26.COV2.S vaccination and SARS-CoV-2 variants. Study-wide background: Sample donor was a member of the COV1001 Ad26.COV2.S trial arm. By the intramuscular route, Ad26.COV2.S was given once, or twice 56 days apart. Regarding the study as a whole: Total T cell responses were possibly underestimated by TCR breadth and depth analyses.

Trimming stripped 6 bases from V and 0 bases from J, with 15 bases between. Germline CDR1 and CDR2: SQVTM and ANQGSEA. CDR3 size: 15 residues. Treatment defined: over 15 received Ad26.COV2.S at low or high dose, single or two shots; 5 received placebo; per-sample allocation not given. Collection of the samples took place on day 63 after the first injection of vaccine or placebo. Sequenced by immunoSEQ multiplex PCR; TCRdb stores in-frame clones only, minus some. The data contain a few hundred thousand clones, around 89% of them seen just once; the ten biggest clones take up 3.6%. Remarks on this clone: The antigen is unknown.

The receptor was derived from a person between 18 and 65 years old who received the Ad26.COV2.S COVID-19 vaccine or a placebo. The chain recombines TRBV29-1 with TRBJ1-3; D possibly corresponds to TRBD1 (5 bases). The sequencing used peripheral blood, collected in a trial of Ad26.COV2.S vaccine versus placebo. Here the CDR3 reads CSVLGGSYSGNTIYF. The DNA for the CDR3 is TGCAGCGTCTTGGGGGGGTCGTACTCTGGAAACACCATATATTTT.